This record concerns one T cell receptor beta chain sequence. Which antigen it targets is not known. Sequence at one end of the junction differs from germline and may be a read error. Libraries of naive CD8 T cells were built from anywhere between roughly 17,000 and 1,100,000 sorted cells, with 10%, 30% or 50% of the purified RNA used. Naive CD8 T cells were FACS-sorted as CD8+CD4-CCR7+CD45RA+ on a BD FACSAria II into RLT Plus buffer. To test detection sensitivity, Jurkat RNA equal to 10 or so TCR copies was added to samples of about 20,000-1,000,000 naive CD8 T cells. Enrichment of CD8 T cells was performed with RosetteSep CD8+ T Cell Enrichment Cocktail and Ficoll-Paque, after which ACK red cell lysis was carried out. The sample is drawn from a study of molecular identifiers for immune sequencing clone quantification (dated by TCRdb to 2017 to 2018). For the wider study: For a replicate experiment, RNA from roughly 21,000 or 96,000 naive CD8 T cells was divided into five aliquots, and four of the five aliquots were sequenced. The study was a methods study using CD8 T cells to benchmark molecular-identifier clustering-based TCR repertoire sequencing (MIDCIRS) and TCR RNA copy counting.

CDR1 and CDR2 (LGHNA, YSLEER) derive from the germline V gene. Taken from cysteine to phenylalanine, the CDR3 has 17 residues. The sequence is cut down to CDR3 DNA, 51 bases in frame from base 1. The library relied on PCR. The sample was run on a NextSeq 500. Preparation of bulk TCR libraries followed a previously described approach, with the TCR primers listed in Table S5. Purification of total RNA was performed with the Qiagen AllPrep DNA/RNA kit. Before any analysis, reads coming from multiple sequencing runs of the same library were combined into one pool. Per the original workflow: Reads were retained only if their TCR constant sequence matched exactly, and those retained reads were trimmed to 150 nt and grouped according to their 12-nt molecular barcodes. Reads within each barcode group were sub-clustered using a 15% Levenshtein threshold, and quality-weighted consensus sequences were constructed for each RNA molecule. Non-functional sequences were discarded, and so were lower-count sequences lying one edit away from another sequence. Barcode sub-clusters with fewer than 20% of the maximum read count were removed, based on fitting two negative binomial distributions. The public reads were reanalyzed by TCRdb: fastp trimming at Q25, MiXCR alignment, in-frame beta chains only. All rows with the same CDR3 protein become a single entry with the most common DNA and genes. The V and J calls were determined by TCRdb, not by the authors. The sample yields more than 450,000 distinct CDR3 sequences; around 23% were counted once. The top ten clonotypes cover under 0.8% of the sample.

Overall study results and their limits: Modeling gave 3 to 3.5 recovered TCR RNA copies per cell versus around 10 by digital PCR, implying about 30% capture efficiency. Highly expanded clone sizes could be underestimated if identical TCR molecules share a barcode. Spiked-in Jurkat TCR RNA (roughly 10 copies' worth), which is not part of the donor repertoire, was contained in the naive libraries. In CMV-specific effector cells, clones with more than 20 RNA copies contained over 99% of molecules, whereas in naive cells such clones contained under 1% of molecules. When barcode sub-clustering was not used, chimeric consensus sequences inflated TCR diversity, with chimeras reaching as high as 47%. Spiked-in Jurkat TCR RNA equal to a single cell's worth was reported to be detectable even within one million naive CD8 T cells.

The receptor chain draws on TRBV4-3 and TRBJ2-3; TRBD2 is a weak D gene call, 6 bases matching. The sequencing sample was made of naive CD8+ T cells from blood, with Jurkat cell RNA spiked in. This specimen's cell subset or site label, interpreted: FACS-sorted CD8+CD4-CCR7+CD45RA+ naive T cells. The TCR comes from a human donor in good health. Some libraries in this study had Jurkat cell RNA spiked in. The DNA sequence is TGCGCCAGCCGCCAACAACCGCCGGGGGAAAGCACAGATACGCAGTATTTT. Its coded protein is CASRQQPPGESTDTQYF.